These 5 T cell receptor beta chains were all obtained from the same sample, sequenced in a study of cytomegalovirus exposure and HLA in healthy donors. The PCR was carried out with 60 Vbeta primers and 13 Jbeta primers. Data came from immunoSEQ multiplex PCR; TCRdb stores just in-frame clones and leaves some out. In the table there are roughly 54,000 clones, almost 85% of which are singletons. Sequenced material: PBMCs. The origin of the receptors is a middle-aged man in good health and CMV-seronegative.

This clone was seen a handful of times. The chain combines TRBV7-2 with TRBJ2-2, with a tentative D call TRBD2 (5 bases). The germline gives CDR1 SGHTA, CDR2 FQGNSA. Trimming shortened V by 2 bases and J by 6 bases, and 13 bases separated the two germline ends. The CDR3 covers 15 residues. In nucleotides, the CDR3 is TGTGCCAGCAGCTTAAGAGGCGGGCGGGCCGGGGAGCTGTTTTTT. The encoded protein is CASSLRGGRAGELFF. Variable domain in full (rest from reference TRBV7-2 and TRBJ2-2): GAGVSQSPSNKVTEKGKDVELRCDPISGHTALYWYRQSLGQGLEFLIYFQGNSAPDKSGLPSDRFSAERTGGSVSTLTIQRTQQEDSAVYLCASSLRGGRAGELFFGEGSRLTVL.

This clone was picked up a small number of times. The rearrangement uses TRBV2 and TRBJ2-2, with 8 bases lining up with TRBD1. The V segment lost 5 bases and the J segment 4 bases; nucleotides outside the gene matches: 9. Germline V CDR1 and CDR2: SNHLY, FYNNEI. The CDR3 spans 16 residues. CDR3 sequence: CASSPRTGWGTGELFF. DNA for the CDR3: TGTGCCAGCAGTCCTCGGACAGGGTGGGGCACCGGGGAGCTGTTTTTT.

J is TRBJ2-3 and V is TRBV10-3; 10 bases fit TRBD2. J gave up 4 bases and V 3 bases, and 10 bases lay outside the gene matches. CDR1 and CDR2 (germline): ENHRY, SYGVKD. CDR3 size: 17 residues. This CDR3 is CAISDPTSGGAADTQYF. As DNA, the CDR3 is TGTGCCATCAGTGACCCGACGAGCGGGGGGGCGGCAGATACGCAGTATTTT.

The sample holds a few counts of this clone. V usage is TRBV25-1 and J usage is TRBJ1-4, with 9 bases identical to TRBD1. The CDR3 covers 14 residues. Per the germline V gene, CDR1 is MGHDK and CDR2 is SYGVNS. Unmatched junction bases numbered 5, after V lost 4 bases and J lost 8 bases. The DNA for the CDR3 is TGTGCCAGCAGTGCAAACAGGGGGCGAGAAAAACTGTTTTTT. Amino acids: CASSANRGREKLFF.

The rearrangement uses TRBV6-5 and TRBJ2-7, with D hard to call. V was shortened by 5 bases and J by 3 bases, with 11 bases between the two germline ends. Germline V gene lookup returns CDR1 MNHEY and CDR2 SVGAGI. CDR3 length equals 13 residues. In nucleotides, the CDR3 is TGTGCCAGCAGTAGCACGGTGTTCTACGAGCAGTACTTC. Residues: CASSSTVFYEQYF.